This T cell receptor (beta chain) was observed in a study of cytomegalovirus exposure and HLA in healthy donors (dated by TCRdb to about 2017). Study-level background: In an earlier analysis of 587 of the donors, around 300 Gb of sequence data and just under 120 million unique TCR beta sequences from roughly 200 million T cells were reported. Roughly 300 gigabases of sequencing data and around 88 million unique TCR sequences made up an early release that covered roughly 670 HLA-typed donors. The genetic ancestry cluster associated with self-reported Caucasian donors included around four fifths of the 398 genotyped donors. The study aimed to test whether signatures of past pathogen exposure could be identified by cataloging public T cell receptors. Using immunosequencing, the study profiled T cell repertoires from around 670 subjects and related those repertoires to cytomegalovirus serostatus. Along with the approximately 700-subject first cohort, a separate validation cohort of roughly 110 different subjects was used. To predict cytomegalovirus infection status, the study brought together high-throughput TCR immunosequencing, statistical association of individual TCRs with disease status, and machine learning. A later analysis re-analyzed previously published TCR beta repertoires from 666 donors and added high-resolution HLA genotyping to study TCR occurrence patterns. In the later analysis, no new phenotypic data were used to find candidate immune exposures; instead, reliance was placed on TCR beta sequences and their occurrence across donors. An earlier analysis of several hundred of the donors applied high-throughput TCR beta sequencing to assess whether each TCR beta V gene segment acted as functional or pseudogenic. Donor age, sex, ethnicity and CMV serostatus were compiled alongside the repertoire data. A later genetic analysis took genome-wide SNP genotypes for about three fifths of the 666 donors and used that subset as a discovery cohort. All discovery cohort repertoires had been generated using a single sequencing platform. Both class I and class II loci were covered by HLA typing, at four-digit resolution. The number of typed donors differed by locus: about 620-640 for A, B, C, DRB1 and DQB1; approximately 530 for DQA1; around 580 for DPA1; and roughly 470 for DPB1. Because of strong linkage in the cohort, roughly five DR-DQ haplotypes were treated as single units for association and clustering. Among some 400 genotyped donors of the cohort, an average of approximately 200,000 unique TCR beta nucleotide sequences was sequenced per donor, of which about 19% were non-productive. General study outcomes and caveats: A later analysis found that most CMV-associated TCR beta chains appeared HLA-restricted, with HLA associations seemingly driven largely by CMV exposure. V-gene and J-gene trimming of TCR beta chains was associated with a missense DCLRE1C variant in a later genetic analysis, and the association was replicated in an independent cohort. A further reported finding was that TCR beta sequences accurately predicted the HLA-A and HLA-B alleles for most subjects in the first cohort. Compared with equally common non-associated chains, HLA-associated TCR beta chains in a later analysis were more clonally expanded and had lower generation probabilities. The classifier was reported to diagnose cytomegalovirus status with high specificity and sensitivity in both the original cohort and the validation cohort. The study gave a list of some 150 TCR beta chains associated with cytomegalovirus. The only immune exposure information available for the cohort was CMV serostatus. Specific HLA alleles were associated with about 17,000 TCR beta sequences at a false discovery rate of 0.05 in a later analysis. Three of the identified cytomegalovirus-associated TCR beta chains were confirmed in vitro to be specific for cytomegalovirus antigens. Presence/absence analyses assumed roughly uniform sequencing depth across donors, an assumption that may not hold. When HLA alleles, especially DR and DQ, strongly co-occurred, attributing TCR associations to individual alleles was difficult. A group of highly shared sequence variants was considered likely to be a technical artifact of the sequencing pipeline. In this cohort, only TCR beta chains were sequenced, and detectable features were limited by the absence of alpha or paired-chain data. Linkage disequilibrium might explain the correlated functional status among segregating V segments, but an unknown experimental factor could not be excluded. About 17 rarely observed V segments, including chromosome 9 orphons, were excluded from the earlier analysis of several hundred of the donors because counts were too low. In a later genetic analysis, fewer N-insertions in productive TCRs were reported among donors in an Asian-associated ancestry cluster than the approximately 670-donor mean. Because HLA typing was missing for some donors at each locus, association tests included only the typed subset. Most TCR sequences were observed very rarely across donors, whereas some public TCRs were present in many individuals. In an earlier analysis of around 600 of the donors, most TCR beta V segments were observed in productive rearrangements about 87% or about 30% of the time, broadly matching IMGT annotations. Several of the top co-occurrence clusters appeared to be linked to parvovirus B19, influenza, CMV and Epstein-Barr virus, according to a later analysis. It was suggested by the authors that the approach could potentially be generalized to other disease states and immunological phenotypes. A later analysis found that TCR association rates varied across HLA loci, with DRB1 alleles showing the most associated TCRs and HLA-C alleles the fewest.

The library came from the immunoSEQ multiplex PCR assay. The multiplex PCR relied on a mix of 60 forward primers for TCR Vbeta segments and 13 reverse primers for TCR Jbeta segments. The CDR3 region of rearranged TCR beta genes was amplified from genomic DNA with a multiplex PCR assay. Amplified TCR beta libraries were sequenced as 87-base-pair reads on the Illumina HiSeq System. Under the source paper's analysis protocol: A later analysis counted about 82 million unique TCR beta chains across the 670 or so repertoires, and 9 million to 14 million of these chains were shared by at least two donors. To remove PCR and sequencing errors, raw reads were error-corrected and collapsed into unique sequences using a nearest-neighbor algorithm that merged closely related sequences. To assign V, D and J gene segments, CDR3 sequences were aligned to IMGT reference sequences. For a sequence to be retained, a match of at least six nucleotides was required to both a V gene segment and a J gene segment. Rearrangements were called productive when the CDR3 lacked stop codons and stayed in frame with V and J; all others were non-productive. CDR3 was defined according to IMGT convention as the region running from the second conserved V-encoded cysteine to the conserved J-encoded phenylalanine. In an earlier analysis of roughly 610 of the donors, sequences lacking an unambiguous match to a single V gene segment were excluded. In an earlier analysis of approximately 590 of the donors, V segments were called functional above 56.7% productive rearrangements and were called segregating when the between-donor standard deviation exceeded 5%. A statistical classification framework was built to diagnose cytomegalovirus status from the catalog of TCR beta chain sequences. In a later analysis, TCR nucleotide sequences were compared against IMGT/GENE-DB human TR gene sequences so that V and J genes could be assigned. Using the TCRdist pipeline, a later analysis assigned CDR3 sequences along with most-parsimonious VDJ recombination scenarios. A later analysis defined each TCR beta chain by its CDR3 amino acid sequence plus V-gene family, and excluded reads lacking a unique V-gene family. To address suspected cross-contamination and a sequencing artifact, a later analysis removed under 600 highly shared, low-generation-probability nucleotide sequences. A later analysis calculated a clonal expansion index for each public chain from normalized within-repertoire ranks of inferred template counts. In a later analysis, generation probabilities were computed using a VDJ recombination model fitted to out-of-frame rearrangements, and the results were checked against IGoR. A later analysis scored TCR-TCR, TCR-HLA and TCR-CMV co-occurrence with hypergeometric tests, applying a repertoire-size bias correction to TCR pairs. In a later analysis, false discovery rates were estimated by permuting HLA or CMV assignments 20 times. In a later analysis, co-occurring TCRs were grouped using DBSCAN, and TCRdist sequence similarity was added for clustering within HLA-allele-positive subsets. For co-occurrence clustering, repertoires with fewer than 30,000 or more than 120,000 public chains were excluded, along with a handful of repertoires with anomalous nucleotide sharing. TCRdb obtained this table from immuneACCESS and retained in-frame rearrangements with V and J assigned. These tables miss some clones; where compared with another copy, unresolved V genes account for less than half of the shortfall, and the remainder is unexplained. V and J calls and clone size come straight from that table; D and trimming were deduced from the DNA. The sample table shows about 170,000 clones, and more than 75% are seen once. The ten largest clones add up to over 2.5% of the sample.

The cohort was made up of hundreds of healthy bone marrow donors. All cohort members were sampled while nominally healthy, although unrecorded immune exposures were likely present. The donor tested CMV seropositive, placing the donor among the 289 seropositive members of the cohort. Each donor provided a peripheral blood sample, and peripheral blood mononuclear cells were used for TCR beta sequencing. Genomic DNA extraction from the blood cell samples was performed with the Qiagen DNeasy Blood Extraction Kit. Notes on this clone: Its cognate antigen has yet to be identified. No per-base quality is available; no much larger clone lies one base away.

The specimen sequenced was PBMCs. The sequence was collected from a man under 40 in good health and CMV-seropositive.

At the DNA level, the sequence is TGTGCCAGCGGGCTGGAGACCCAGTACTTC. This encodes CASGLETQYF. The sequence joins TRBV27 to TRBJ2-5; no D gene can be assigned with confidence. V is pared back by 8 bases and J by 5 bases, with 6 bases lying between the germline termini. The CDR3 goes from the cysteine to the phenylalanine over 10 residues. Kept here is only the CDR3 DNA, which spans 30 bases and is read in frame from base 1. In the germline V gene (reference sequence), CDR1 corresponds to MNHEY and CDR2 to SMNVEV.